The 24 T cell receptor beta chains listed next were all sequenced from one sample in a study of blood T cell repertoires in COVID-19. Measured with immunoSEQ multiplex PCR; TCRdb has only the in-frame clones, and not every one. The sample holds some 170,000 clones; around 83% are singletons and the top ten take about 15%. The specimen was PBMCs or T cells enriched from blood (not recorded which). These receptors all stem from a man aged 45-65 years who had recovered from COVID-19.

The rearrangement links TRBV30 to TRBJ1-2; 8 bases are shared with TRBD1. V lost 4 bases to trimming and J lost 8 bases; unmatched junction nucleotides: 3. Germline loops: CDR1 GTSNPN, CDR2 SVGIG (reference sequence). The CDR3 covers 11 residues. In DNA form, the CDR3 reads TGTGCCTGGAAGACAGGGGTCGGCTACACCTTC. The encoded protein is CAWKTGVGYTF.

This clone was recorded only once. V is TRBV7-9 and J is TRBJ1-2, with D maybe TRBD1 (6 bases). CDR1 and CDR2 from the germline V gene are SEHNR and FQNEAQ (reference sequence). This CDR3 has 14 residues. V was pared by 4 bases and J by 8 bases, with 17 bases between. Here the CDR3 DNA reads TGTGCCAGCAGCTCCGCTCTCAGGGGCAGGGGCTACACCTTC. Protein sequence: CASSSALRGRGYTF. The full variable domain, completed using reference TRBV7-9 and TRBJ1-2, is DTGVSQNPRHKITKRGQNVTFRCDPISEHNRLYWYRQTLGQGPEFLTYFQNEAQLEKSRLLSDRFSAERPKGSFSTLEIQRTEQGDSAMYLCASSSALRGRGYTFGSGTRLTVV.

CDR3 protein: CASSAGTAGRHYGYTF. The DNA for the CDR3 is TGTGCCAGCAGTGCCGGGACAGCCGGCCGTCACTATGGCTACACCTTC. The chain combines TRBV28 with TRBJ1-2; the match to TRBD1 covers 7 bases. The junction had 12 bases not matched to a gene; V was cut back by 5 bases and J by 3 bases. CDR1 and CDR2 (germline): MDHEN, SYDVKM. CDR3 size: 16 residues.

This clone appeared once. The chain carries TRBV10-1 and TRBJ2-5; TRBD2 is a possible D gene (6 bases). CDR1 WNHNN and CDR2 SYGVQD come from the germline V gene (reference sequence). V lost 6 bases, J lost 5 bases, and 13 bases lay in between. The CDR3 loop spans 13 amino acids. Written as DNA, the CDR3 is TGCGCCAGCAGCGGGACTGTTGCGGAGACCCAGTACTTC. It codes for CASSGTVAETQYF.

The gene calls are TRBV4-1 and TRBJ1-5, with TRBD1 matching over 9 bases. The J segment lost 0 bases and the V segment lost 4 bases, leaving 1 base of the junction unmatched. Germline loops: CDR1 MGHRA, CDR2 YSYEKL. The CDR3 is 15 amino acids. In DNA form, the CDR3 reads TGCGCCAGCAGCCCACAGGGGGCTAGCAATCAGCCCCAGCATTTT. Translation gives CASSPQGASNQPQHF.

This clone was recorded only once. The chain recombines TRBV7-9 with TRBJ2-3; 10 bases are shared with TRBD2. J gave up 0 bases and V 5 bases, and 5 bases lay outside the gene matches. The germline CDR1 and CDR2 sequences are SEHNR and FQNEAQ (reference sequence). The CDR3 is 16 amino acids. CDR3 DNA: TGTGCCAGCAGCGCCAGCGGGGGGGGCAGCACAGATACGCAGTATTTT. Translated: CASSASGGGSTDTQYF.

The chain is built from TRBV14 and TRBJ1-3; no clear D gene. Germline values: CDR1 SGHDN, CDR2 FVKESK. The CDR3 is 15 amino acids. Deletions cut 8 bases from V and 0 bases from J, with 14 bases between. CDR3 in DNA: TGTGCCAGCGCCCCTACTCGCTACTCTGGAAACACCATATATTTT. It specifies CASAPTRYSGNTIYF.

This rearrangement joins TRBV9 to TRBJ1-2; possibly TRBD1 for D (6 bases). CDR1 is SGDLS and CDR2 is YYNGEE in the germline V gene. V lost 3 bases to trimming and J lost 5 bases, with 14 bases between them. The CDR3 loop spans 14 amino acids. The CDR3: CASSADRLGYGYTF. CDR3 DNA: TGTGCCAGCAGCGCCGACAGGCTAGGTTATGGCTACACCTTC.

The chain couples TRBV7-3 to TRBJ2-3; D is undetermined. The CDR3 loop spans 14 amino acids. Trimming pared 3 bases from V and 0 bases from J, leaving 7 bases between. Germline CDR1 reads SGHTA; CDR2 reads FQGTGA. The CDR3 DNA sequence: TGTGCCAGCAGCTTCTCGACTAGCACAGATACGCAGTATTTT. It translates to CASSFSTSTDTQYF.

The chain employs TRBV2 and TRBJ1-1, with TRBD1 as a possible D gene (5 bases). The germline V gene encodes CDR1 SNHLY and CDR2 FYNNEI. Trimming removed 7 bases from V and 8 bases from J, with 17 bases in between. The CDR3 loop spans 13 amino acids. The CDR3 DNA follows: TGTGCCAGCAAAGACAGTTCCCAATCGGAAGCTTTCTTT. Residues: CASKDSSQSEAFF.

V and J are TRBV24-1 and TRBJ1-3; D is ambiguous. CDR1 KGHDR and CDR2 SFDVKD come from the germline V gene. The CDR3 covers 16 residues. Trimming cost V 3 bases and J 0 bases, with 11 bases left between them. CDR3 coding DNA: TGTGCCACCAGTGATCCGTCCGGGGACTCTGGAAACACCATATATTTT. This translates into CATSDPSGDSGNTIYF.

The genes are TRBV2 and TRBJ2-2; D gene ambiguous. Germline values: CDR1 SNHLY, CDR2 FYNNEI. V lost 1 base, J lost 5 bases, and 8 bases lay in between. CDR3 length: 14 residues. The CDR3 bases are TGTGCCAGCAGTGAAGGCAGGTCGACCGGGGAGCTGTTTTTT. Its protein product is CASSEGRSTGELFF. Supplemented by reference TRBV2 and TRBJ2-2, the full variable domain reads EPEVTQTPSHQVTQMGQEVILRCVPISNHLYFYWYRQILGQKVEFLVSFYNNEISEKSEIFDDQFSVERPDGSNFTLKIRSTKLEDSAMYFCASSEGRSTGELFFGEGSRLTVL.

J is TRBJ1-5 and V is TRBV6-5; 7 bases map to TRBD1. With V trimmed by 7 bases and J by 3 bases, 6 bases remained unmatched. This CDR3 comprises 14 residues. CDR1 is MNHEY, CDR2 SVGAGI, per germline. The CDR3 coding sequence is TGTGCCAGCAAAATGGGACAGAACAATCAGCCCCAGCATTTT. It is translated as CASKMGQNNQPQHF.

The chain is built from TRBV28 and TRBJ1-1; D is perhaps TRBD1 (5 bases). The CDR3 covers 14 residues. The V end lost 4 bases, the J end lost 11 bases, and 20 bases lay between the germline ends. Germline V gene lookup returns CDR1 MDHEN and CDR2 SYDVKM. DNA for the CDR3: TGTGCCAGCAGTTCCTATGGGAGGGGCAGGACGGCTTTCTTT. Protein: CASSSYGRGRTAFF. Drawing the rest from reference TRBV28 and TRBJ1-1, the complete variable domain is DVKVTQSSRYLVKRTGEKVFLECVQDMDHENMFWYRQDPGLGLRLIYFSYDVKMKEKGDIPEGYSVSREKKERFSLILESASTNQTSMYLCASSSYGRGRTAFFGQGTRLTVV.

The gene calls are TRBV5-4 and TRBJ2-5; 11 bases are shared with TRBD1. V shed 4 bases, J shed 4 bases, and the junction held 9 bases outside the gene matches. This CDR3 comprises 16 residues. The germline gives CDR1 SGHNT, CDR2 YYREEE (reference sequence). DNA for the CDR3: TGTGCCAGCAGCGGCTCGTGGACAGGGGGCGGAGAGACCCAGTACTTC. It yields the protein CASSGSWTGGGETQYF.

The rearrangement links TRBV5-1 to TRBJ2-3, with TRBD1 as a possible D gene (6 bases). The CDR3 is made up of 15 amino acids. CDR1 is SGHRS, CDR2 YFSETQ, per germline. The V end lost 4 bases, the J end lost 2 bases, and 14 bases lay between the germline ends. CDR3 sequence (DNA): TGCGCCAGCAGCCCGTATGACAGGAACACAGATACGCAGTATTTT. Its translation is CASSPYDRNTDTQYF.

This chain links TRBV3-1 (or the pseudogene TRBV3-2) with TRBJ2-1; D unresolved. Trimming cost V 4 bases and J 4 bases, with 11 bases left between them. Per the germline V gene, CDR1 is LGHDT and CDR2 is YNNKEL (reference sequence). The CDR3 is 14 residues long. The DNA for the CDR3 is TGTGCCAGCAGCCCAGAGAGAAGATACAATGAGCAGTTCTTC. This gives the protein CASSPERRYNEQFF.

The chain joins TRBV10-1 to TRBJ2-7, with 7 bases fitting TRBD1. Trimming took 6 bases from V and 9 from J; bases not matched to a gene: 8. Germline CDR1 WNHNN, CDR2 SYGVQD (reference sequence). The CDR3 loop spans 12 amino acids. The CDR3: CASSTTGVGQYF. CDR3 coding DNA: TGCGCCAGCAGCACTACAGGGGTTGGGCAGTACTTC.

The DNA for the CDR3 is TGTGCCTGGAAGGGGCGAAACACCATATATTTT. It yields the protein CAWKGRNTIYF. The rearrangement links TRBV30 to TRBJ1-3; possibly TRBD1 for D (5 bases). CDR1 and CDR2 (germline): GTSNPN, SVGIG (reference sequence). The CDR3 has 11 amino acids. V lost 4 bases to trimming and J lost 5 bases, with 6 bases between them.

In the case of this clone: This may arise from a read error, as a much more abundant clone is one base away. The V and J genes are TRBV5-6 and TRBJ1-1; the D is unclear. Germline lookup yields CDR1 SGHDT and CDR2 YYEEEE. With 0 bases removed from V and 1 base from J, the gap between germline ends came to 4 bases. This CDR3 region has 13 residues. The CDR3 sequence: CASSLGGNTEAFF. The CDR3, as DNA: TGTGCCAGCAGCTTGGGAGGGAACACTGAAGCTTTCTTT.

This sequence joins TRBV9 and TRBJ2-2; maybe TRBD1 (6 bases). Trimming cost V 7 bases and J 0 bases, with 16 bases left between them. The CDR3 sequence is 16 residues long. Germline V CDR1 and CDR2: SGDLS, YYNGEE. Written as DNA, the CDR3 is TGTGCCAGCCAGGGCAGGGGTTTGGCGAACACCGGGGAGCTGTTTTTT. Its translation: CASQGRGLANTGELFF.

The rearrangement uses TRBV2 and TRBJ1-2; D ambiguous. V lost 4 bases and J 4 bases, leaving 16 bases between the germline ends. From germline, CDR1 is SNHLY and CDR2 FYNNEI. CDR3 length equals 15 residues. The CDR3 sequence: CASSAQHRLGYGYTF. The CDR3 DNA sequence: TGTGCCAGCAGTGCACAACACCGCCTTGGCTATGGCTACACCTTC.

The rearrangement uses TRBV5-1 and TRBJ2-5; TRBD2 matches 11 bases. Germline loops: CDR1 SGHRS, CDR2 YFSETQ. The CDR3 is 17 residues long. V was pared by 4 bases and J by 2 bases, with 10 bases of the junction left unmatched. The CDR3 region is CASSPRGSGGDQETQYF. CDR3 nucleotides: TGCGCCAGCAGCCCGCGGGGTAGCGGGGGGGATCAAGAGACCCAGTACTTC.

The chain joins TRBV4-1 to TRBJ2-5; perhaps TRBD1 as D (6 bases). This CDR3 has 17 amino acids. Germline CDR1 is MGHRA and CDR2 is YSYEKL. The V and J ends lost 0 bases and 4 bases respectively, with 18 bases between them. This CDR3 is CASSQDRTGTRGETQYF. In nucleotides, the CDR3 is TGCGCCAGCAGCCAAGATCGGACCGGGACACGGGGAGAGACCCAGTACTTC.